Below, one T cell receptor beta chain is given with its context. Time point defined: blood 2 weeks post-SBRT. This sample's treatment: 15 Gy SBRT to primary tumor, nephrectomy 4 weeks later. Clear cell pathology was present in this patient's renal cell carcinoma. This sample is drawn from a study of radiation and T cells in renal cell carcinoma. CDR1 is SGDLS, CDR2 YYNGEE, per germline. Trimming shortened V by 4 bases and J by 2 bases, and 9 bases separated the two germline ends. CDR3 length: 13 residues. Libraries were prepared by immunoSEQ multiplex PCR; TCRdb keeps only in-frame clonotypes and omits some of them. The data show roughly 140,000 clones, around 90% seen once.

The V and J genes are TRBV9 and TRBJ2-5; D gene ambiguous. This TCR came from a woman in her fifties or sixties with renal cell carcinoma. This material consisted of blood, taken from a patient whose treatment included radiotherapy and nephrectomy. Here the CDR3 DNA reads TGTGCCAGCAGCCCCTTAGCTCAAGAGACCCAGTACTTC. Translating it yields CASSPLAQETQYF.